This T cell receptor beta chain was identified in a study of T cell repertoires and HLA-DP antigens. Study-level information: In vitro CD4+ alloreactivity was against HeLa-presented HLA-DP.

TCRdb keeps only in-frame clones here, not all; method: immunoSEQ multiplex PCR. The sample yields fewer than 95,000 clones, roughly 86% seen once. The study's findings and limits: Previously undetected clones averaged about 37% and 47% against the two alleles respectively. Total CD4+ responders were stimulated by HeLa antigen-presenting cells. Naive and memory CD4+ repertoires were not analysed separately.

Germline loops: CDR1 SGHNT, CDR2 YYREEE (reference sequence). Unmatched junction bases numbered 5, after V lost 4 bases and J lost 2 bases. The CDR3 consists of 14 residues. A remark on this clone: Its cognate antigen is unknown.

Sequences were obtained from CD4+ T cells from PBMCs. This TCR was recovered from a man aged 50-59 years in good health and CMV-seronegative. The chain joins TRBV5-4 to TRBJ2-7; 8 nucleotides align to TRBD1. The CDR3 loop is CASSTWTGPYEQYF. The DNA of the CDR3 is TGTGCCAGCAGCACCTGGACAGGGCCCTACGAGCAGTACTTC.